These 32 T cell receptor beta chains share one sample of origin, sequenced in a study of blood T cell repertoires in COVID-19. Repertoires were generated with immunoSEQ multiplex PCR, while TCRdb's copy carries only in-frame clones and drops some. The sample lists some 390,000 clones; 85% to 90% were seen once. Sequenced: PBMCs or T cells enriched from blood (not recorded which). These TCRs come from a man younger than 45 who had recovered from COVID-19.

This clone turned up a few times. Written as DNA, the CDR3 is TGTGCCAGCAGTTTGGAGAACAAGAACACTGAAGCTTTCTTT. This translates into CASSLENKNTEAFF. The rearrangement joins TRBV28 to TRBJ1-1, with no clear D. The CDR3 length is 14 residues. The V gene lost 3 bases and the J gene lost 1 base, with 9 bases spanning the gap. CDR1 is MDHEN and CDR2 is SYDVKM in the germline V gene. The variable domain in full, with the rest retrieved from reference TRBV28 and TRBJ1-1, is DVKVTQSSRYLVKRTGEKVFLECVQDMDHENMFWYRQDPGLGLRLIYFSYDVKMKEKGDIPEGYSVSREKKERFSLILESASTNQTSMYLCASSLENKNTEAFFGQGTRLTVV.

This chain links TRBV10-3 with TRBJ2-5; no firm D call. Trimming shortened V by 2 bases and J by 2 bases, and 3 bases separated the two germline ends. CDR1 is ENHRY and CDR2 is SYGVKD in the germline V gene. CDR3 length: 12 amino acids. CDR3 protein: CAISERQETQYF. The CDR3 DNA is TGTGCCATCAGTGAGCGGCAAGAGACCCAGTACTTC.

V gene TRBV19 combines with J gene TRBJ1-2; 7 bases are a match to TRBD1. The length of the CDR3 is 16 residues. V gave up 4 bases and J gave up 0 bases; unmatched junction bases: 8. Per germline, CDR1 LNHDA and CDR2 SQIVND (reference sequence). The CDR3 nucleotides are TGTGCCAGTAGTACCAACGGACAGGAAGCTAACTATGGCTACACCTTC. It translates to CASSTNGQEANYGYTF.

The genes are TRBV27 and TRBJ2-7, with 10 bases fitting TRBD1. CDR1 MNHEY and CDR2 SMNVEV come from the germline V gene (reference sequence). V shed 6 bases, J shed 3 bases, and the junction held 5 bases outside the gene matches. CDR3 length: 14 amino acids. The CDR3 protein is CASRPTGGYYEQYF. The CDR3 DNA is TGTGCCAGCAGGCCGACAGGGGGCTACTACGAGCAGTACTTC.

As DNA, the CDR3 is TGTGCCAGCAGTACTCGGGGATCCGGGAGTAAGGACGAGCAGTACTTC. This sequence encodes CASSTRGSGSKDEQYF. This chain uses TRBV11-2 with TRBJ2-7, with D possibly being TRBD2 (6 bases). This CDR3 contains 16 residues. The germline V gene has CDR1 SGHAT and CDR2 FQNNGV. V dropped 6 bases and J dropped 5 bases, with 23 bases sitting between them.

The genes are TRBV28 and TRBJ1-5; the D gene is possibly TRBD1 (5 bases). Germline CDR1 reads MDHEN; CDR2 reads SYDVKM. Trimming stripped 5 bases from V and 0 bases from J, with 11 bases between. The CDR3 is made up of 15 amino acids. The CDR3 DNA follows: TGTGCCAGCAGTCGGGGGGTTTATAGCAATCAGCCCCAGCATTTT. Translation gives CASSRGVYSNQPQHF.

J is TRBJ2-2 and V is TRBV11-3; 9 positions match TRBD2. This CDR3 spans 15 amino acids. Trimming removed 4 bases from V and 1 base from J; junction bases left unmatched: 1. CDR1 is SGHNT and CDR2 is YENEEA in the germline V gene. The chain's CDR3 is CASSSSGKNTGELFF. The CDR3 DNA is TGTGCCAGCAGCTCTAGCGGGAAGAACACCGGGGAGCTGTTTTTT.

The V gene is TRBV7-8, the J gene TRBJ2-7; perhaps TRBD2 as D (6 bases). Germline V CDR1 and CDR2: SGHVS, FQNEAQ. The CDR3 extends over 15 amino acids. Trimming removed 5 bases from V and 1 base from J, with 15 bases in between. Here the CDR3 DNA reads TGTGCCAGCAGCCCCGCCAGCGGGCTGTCCTACGAGCAGTACTTC. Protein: CASSPASGLSYEQYF.

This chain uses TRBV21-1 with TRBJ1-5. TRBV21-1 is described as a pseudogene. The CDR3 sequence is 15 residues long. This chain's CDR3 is CASSKDSLLNQPQHF. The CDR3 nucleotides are TGTGCCAGCAGCAAGGATAGCCTACTCAATCAGCCCCAGCATTTT.

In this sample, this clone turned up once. Here the CDR3 reads CASSLKTYKTSGRADTQYF. The CDR3 coding sequence is TGTGCCAGTAGTCTAAAAACTTACAAGACTAGCGGGAGGGCAGATACGCAGTATTTT. The chain couples TRBV19 to TRBJ2-3, with 14 positions matching TRBD2. CDR3 length: 19 amino acids. The germline V gene has CDR1 LNHDA and CDR2 SQIVND (reference sequence). Unmatched junction bases numbered 14, after V lost 5 bases and J lost 4 bases.

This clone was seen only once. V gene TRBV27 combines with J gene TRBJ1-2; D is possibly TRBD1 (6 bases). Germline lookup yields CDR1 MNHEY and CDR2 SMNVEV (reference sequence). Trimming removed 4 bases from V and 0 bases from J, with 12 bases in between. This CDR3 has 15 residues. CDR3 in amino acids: CASSSPGQSNYGYTF. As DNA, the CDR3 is TGTGCCAGCAGTTCGCCCGGACAGTCTAACTATGGCTACACCTTC.

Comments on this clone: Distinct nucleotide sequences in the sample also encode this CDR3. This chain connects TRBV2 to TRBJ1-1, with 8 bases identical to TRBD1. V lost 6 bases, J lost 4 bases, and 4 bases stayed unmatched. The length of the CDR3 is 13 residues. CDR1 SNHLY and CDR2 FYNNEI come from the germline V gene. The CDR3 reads CASSGQGGTEAFF. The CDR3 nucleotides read TGTGCCAGCAGCGGACAGGGCGGCACTGAAGCTTTCTTT.

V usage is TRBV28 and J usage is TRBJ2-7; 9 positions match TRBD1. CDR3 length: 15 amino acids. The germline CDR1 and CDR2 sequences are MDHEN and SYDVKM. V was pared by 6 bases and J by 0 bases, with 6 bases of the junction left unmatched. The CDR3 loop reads CASSRTGAGSYEQYF. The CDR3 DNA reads TGTGCCAGCAGCCGGACAGGGGCGGGCTCCTACGAGCAGTACTTC.

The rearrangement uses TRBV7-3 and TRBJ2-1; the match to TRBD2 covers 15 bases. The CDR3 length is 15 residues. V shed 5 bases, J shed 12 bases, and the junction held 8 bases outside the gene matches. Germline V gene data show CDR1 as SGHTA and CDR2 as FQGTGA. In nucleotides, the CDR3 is TGTGCCAGCAGCCCTCCGGGACTAGCGGGAGGAGGGCAGTTCTTC. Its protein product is CASSPPGLAGGGQFF.

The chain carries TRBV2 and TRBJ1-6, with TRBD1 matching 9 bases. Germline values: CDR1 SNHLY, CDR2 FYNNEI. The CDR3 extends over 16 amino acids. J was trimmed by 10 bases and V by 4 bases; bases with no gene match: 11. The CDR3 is CASSGLDRGSNSPLHF. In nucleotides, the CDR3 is TGTGCCAGCAGTGGATTGGACAGGGGCAGTAACTCACCCCTCCACTTT.

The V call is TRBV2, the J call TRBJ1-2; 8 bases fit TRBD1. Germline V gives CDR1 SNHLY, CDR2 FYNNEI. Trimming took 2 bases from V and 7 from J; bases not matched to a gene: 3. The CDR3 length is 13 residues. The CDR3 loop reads CASSEWDRPGYTF. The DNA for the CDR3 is TGTGCCAGCAGTGAATGGGACAGGCCTGGCTACACCTTC.

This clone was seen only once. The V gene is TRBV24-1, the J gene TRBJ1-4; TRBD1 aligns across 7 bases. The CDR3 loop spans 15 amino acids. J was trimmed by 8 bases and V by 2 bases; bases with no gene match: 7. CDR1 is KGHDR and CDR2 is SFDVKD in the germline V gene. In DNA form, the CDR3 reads TGTGCCACCAGTGATTCCGCCGGGACAGAGGAAAAACTGTTTTTT. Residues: CATSDSAGTEEKLFF.

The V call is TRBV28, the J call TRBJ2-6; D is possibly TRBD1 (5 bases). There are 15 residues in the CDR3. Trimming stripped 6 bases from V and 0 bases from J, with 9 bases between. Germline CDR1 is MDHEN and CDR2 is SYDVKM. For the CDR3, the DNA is TGTGCCAGCAGCCCTGACAGCTCTGGGGCCAACGTCCTGACTTTC. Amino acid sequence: CASSPDSSGANVLTF.

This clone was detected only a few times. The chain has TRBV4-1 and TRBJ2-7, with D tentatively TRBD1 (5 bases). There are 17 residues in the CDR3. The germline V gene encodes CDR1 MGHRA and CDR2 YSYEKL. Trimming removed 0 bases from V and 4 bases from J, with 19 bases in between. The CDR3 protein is CASSQDPPPRVVYEQYF. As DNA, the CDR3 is TGCGCCAGCAGCCAAGATCCCCCCCCCAGGGTAGTATACGAGCAGTACTTC.

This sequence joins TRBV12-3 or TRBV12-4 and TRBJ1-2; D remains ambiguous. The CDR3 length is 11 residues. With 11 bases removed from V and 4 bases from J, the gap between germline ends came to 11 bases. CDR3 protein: CAVQRGYGYTF. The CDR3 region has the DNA TGTGCCGTACAGCGGGGCTATGGCTACACCTTC.

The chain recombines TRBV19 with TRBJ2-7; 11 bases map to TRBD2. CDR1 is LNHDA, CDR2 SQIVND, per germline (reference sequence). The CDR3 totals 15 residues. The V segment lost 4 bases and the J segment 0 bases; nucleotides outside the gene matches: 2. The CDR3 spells CASSRGTSGSYEQYF. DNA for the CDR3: TGTGCCAGTAGTAGAGGGACTAGCGGCTCCTACGAGCAGTACTTC.

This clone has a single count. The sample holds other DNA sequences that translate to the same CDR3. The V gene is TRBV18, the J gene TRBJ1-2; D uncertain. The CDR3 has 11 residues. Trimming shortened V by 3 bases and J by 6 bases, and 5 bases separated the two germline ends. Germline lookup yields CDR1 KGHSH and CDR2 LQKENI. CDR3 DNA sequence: TGTGCCAGCTCACCCTCGGATGGCTACACCTTC. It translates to CASSPSDGYTF.

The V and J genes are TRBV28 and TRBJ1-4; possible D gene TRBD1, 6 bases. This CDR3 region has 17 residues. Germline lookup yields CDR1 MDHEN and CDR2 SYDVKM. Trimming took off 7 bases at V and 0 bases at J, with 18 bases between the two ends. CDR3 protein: CASTPGGGQATNEKLFF. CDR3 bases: TGTGCCAGCACCCCGGGAGGGGGACAAGCAACTAATGAAAAACTGTTTTTT.

The CDR3 is CAISEFQGEKETQYF. The CDR3 DNA sequence: TGTGCCATCAGTGAGTTCCAGGGGGAGAAAGAGACCCAGTACTTC. This chain connects TRBV10-3 to TRBJ2-5; the match to TRBD1 covers 7 bases. The CDR3 extends over 15 amino acids. V lost 1 base to trimming and J lost 3 bases; unmatched junction nucleotides: 5. Germline loops: CDR1 ENHRY, CDR2 SYGVKD.

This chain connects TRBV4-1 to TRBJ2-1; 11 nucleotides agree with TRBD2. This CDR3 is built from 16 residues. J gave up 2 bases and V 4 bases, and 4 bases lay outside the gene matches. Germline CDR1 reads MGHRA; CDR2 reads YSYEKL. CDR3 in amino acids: CASSRGLAEPYNEQFF. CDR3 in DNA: TGCGCCAGCAGCCGGGGACTAGCGGAGCCCTACAATGAGCAGTTCTTC.

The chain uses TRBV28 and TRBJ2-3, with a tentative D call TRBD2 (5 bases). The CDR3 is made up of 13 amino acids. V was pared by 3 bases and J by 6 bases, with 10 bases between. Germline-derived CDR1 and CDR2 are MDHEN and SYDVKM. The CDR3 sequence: CASSFRDRDTQYF. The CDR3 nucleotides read TGTGCCAGCAGTTTCCGGGATCGGGATACGCAGTATTTT.

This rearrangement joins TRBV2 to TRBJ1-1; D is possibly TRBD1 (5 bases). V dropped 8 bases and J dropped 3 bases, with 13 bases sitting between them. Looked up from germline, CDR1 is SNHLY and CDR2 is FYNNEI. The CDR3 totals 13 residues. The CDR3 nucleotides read TGTGCCAGCGGGGGGGAGACGGACACTGAAGCTTTCTTT. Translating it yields CASGGETDTEAFF.

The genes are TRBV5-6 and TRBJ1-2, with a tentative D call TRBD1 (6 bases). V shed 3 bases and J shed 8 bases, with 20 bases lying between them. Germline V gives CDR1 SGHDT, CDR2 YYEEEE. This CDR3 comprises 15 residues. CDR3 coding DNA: TGTGCCAGCAGCTACGGCTCAGGGGTTGCGGCGGGCTACACCTTC. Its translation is CASSYGSGVAAGYTF.

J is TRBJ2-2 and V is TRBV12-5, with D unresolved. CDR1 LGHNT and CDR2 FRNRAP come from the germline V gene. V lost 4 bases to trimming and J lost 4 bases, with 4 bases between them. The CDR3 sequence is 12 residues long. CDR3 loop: CASGSLTGELFF. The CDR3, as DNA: TGTGCTAGTGGTTCTCTCACCGGGGAGCTGTTTTTT.

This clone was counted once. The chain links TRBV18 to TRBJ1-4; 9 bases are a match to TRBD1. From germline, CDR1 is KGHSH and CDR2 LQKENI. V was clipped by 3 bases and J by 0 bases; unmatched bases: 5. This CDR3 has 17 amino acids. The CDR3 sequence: CASSPPGQGTTNEKLFF. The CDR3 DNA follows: TGTGCCAGCTCACCCCCGGGACAGGGAACAACTAATGAAAAACTGTTTTTT. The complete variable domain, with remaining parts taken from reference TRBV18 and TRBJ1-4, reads NAGVMQNPRHLVRRRGQEARLRCSPMKGHSHVYWYRQLPEEGLKFMVYLQKENIIDESGMPKERFSAEFPKEGPSILRIQQVVRGDSAAYFCASSPPGQGTTNEKLFFGSGTQLSVL.

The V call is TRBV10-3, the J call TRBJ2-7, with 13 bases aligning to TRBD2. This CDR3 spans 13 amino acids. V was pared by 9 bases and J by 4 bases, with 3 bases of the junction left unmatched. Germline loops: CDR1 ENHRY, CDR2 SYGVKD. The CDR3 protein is CAISTSGRYEQYF. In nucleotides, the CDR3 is TGTGCCATTTCGACTAGCGGGAGGTACGAGCAGTACTTC.

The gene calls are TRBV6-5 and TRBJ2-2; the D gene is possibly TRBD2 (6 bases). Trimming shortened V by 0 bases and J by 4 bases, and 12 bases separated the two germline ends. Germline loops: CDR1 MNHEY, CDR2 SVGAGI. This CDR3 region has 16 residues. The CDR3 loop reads CASSYSGGAITGELFF. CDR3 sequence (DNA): TGTGCCAGCAGTTACTCCGGAGGGGCCATCACCGGGGAGCTGTTTTTT.